A selection of T cell receptor beta chains follows, all from one sample in a study of blood T cell repertoires in COVID-19. Sequencing was performed with immunoSEQ multiplex PCR; in TCRdb, only in-frame clones are kept and a portion is missing. This table has about 290,000 clones, around 89% appearing once. The sample taken for sequencing was peripheral blood. The receptors were sampled from a man aged 35 to 55 with acute or convalescent COVID-19. The conserved cysteine and the conserved F or W are not part of the CDR3 here.

j_call v_call cdr3_aa
TRBJ2-7 TRBV27 ASSSLWTGNVYEQY
TRBJ1-2 TRBV7-9 ASSFEANYGYA
TRBJ1-1 TRBV5-1 ASSPGTGGAGTEAF
TRBJ2-1 TRBV4-2 ASSQGWAGYNEQF
TRBJ2-3 TRBV5-6 ASSPQTSAAKDTQY
TRBJ2-7 TRBV6-5 ASSYSQGSHSYEQY
TRBJ1-4 TRBV6-2/TRBV6-3 ASSTRGGGKLF
TRBJ1-3 TRBV29-1 SVEDPGGAEGTIY
TRBJ2-1 TRBV24-1 ATSDSRGGVYNEQF
TRBJ1-6 TRBV29-1 SVEATPGEPLH
TRBJ2-3 TRBV4-1 ASSRRDRGPPDTQY
TRBJ2-2 TRBV28 ASRWTGLSGELF
TRBJ1-3 TRBV4-1 ASSQVGAGNTIY
TRBJ2-1 TRBV2 ASSPRTGGDYNEQF
TRBJ2-3 TRBV12-5 ASGKRTGWTQY
TRBJ1-3 TRBV13 ASSALWDSSGNTIY
TRBJ1-2 TRBV9 ASSVGFTGDPKT
TRBJ2-7 TRBV2 ASNPSGQGLDEQY
TRBJ1-2 TRBV6-5 ASRIGGAGYGYT
TRBJ1-2 TRBV14 ASSSFHGGGNGYT
TRBJ2-7 TRBV5-1 ASSLALARGSYEQY
TRBJ2-7 TRBV9 ASSAQDRGIYEQY
TRBJ2-3 TRBV27 ASSPPEGHFTDTQY
TRBJ2-7 TRBV2 ASTTAGNYEQY
TRBJ1-1 TRBV7-2 ASSLNGWWTVQEAF
TRBJ1-2 TRBV18 ASSLQGAPNYGYT
TRBJ2-3 TRBV7-9 ASSNREWESTDTQY
TRBJ2-7 TRBV7-2 ASSLGGTGSYEQY
TRBJ1-1 TRBV30 AWSTGLNTEAF
TRBJ1-5 TRBV19 ASSISGLLNQPQH
TRBJ2-1 TRBV9 ASRPGGSNNEQF
TRBJ1-6 TRBV6-1 ASSEATGALGSPLH
TRBJ1-2 TRBV6-5 ASRAQEAYGYT
TRBJ1-2 TRBV24-1 ATSDSQRRGGYT
TRBJ2-2 TRBV27 ASREGGVHGELF
TRBJ2-2 TRBV12-5 ASGFLRSGHTGELF
TRBJ2-1 TRBV19 ASSIVAGGADNEQF
TRBJ1-2 TRBV28 ASNGGQGGGYT
TRBJ1-1 TRBV11-3 ASSASGLNTEAF
TRBJ1-1 TRBV6-5 ASSLQLTEAF
TRBJ1-6 TRBV10-1 ASSLRLDSPLH
TRBJ1-5 TRBV11-2 ASSLGSPGSNQPQH
TRBJ2-7 TRBV2 ASGLLGGPYEQY
TRBJ1-4 TRBV5-1 ASSLAQGMVEKLF
TRBJ2-2 TRBV5-5 ASSLYGGGELF
TRBJ1-5 TRBV2 ASSTTGHQPQH
TRBJ1-2 TRBV5-4 ASSSPGGARYGYT
TRBJ1-1 TRBV7-8 ASSLLAQGITEAF
TRBJ2-7 TRBV11-1 ASSLERGTYEQY
TRBJ2-2 TRBV2 ASTGYLNTGELF